This T cell receptor beta chain was captured in a study of cytomegalovirus exposure and HLA in healthy donors. Study-level points and caveats: In a later analysis, specific HLA alleles were associated with 15,000 to 20,000 TCR beta sequences at a 0.05 false discovery rate. Follow-up analysis found HLA locus-dependent TCR association rates, highest for DRB1 and lowest for HLA-C. For most TCR beta V segments, an earlier analysis put the productive rate at about 90% or about 30% of the time.

Trimming pared 8 bases from V and 0 bases from J, leaving 14 bases between. Germline CDR1 LNHDA, CDR2 SQIVND (reference sequence). The CDR3 runs to 15 residues. The primer mix had 60 Vbeta and 13 Jbeta primers. Clones were sequenced by immunoSEQ multiplex PCR, and TCRdb holds only the in-frame ones, with some missing. The sample includes approximately 70,000 clones, about 82% of them seen just once. A word on this clone: The antigen is undetermined.

The TCR was taken from a woman aged 30 to 39 in good health and CMV-seronegative. This sequence joins TRBV19 and TRBJ1-5; no reliable D call. The source material was PBMCs. The CDR3 spells CASSETDYSNQPQHF. DNA of the CDR3: TGTGCCAGTTCTGAGACGGACTATAGCAATCAGCCCCAGCATTTT.